The 26 T cell receptor beta chains reported below all come from one sample, sequenced in a study of shared clonotypes between healthy human individuals. Data came from immunoSEQ multiplex PCR; TCRdb stores just in-frame clones and leaves some out. The profile shows about 2.4 million clones, roughly 93% of them singletons. The sequenced sample was naive CD4+ T cells from PBMCs. As for subset: CD45RA+ positively selected. Receptors originate from a man between 18 and 29 years old in good health. Some clones in this sample may be carry-over from other donors' samples.

This chain connects TRBV9 to TRBJ1-2; perhaps TRBD1 as D (5 bases). This CDR3 contains 15 residues. Trimming pared 6 bases from V and 2 bases from J, leaving 17 bases between. Germline CDR1 and CDR2: SGDLS and YYNGEE. CDR3: CASNPQGGRNYGYTF. The CDR3, as DNA: TGTGCCAGCAACCCCCAGGGTGGTAGGAACTATGGCTACACCTTC.

The chain couples TRBV10-1 to TRBJ2-1; TRBD2 agrees at 11 bases. CDR1 is WNHNN, CDR2 SYGVQD, per germline (reference sequence). The CDR3 consists of 17 residues. The V and J ends lost 0 bases and 7 bases, in that order; junction bases with no gene match: 8. As DNA, the CDR3 is TGCGCCAGCAGTGAGTCGGCTAGCGGGAGGAATGAGAATGAGCAGTTCTTC. Its translation: CASSESASGRNENEQFF.

The CDR3 protein is CASSAGQYNEKLFF. For the CDR3, the DNA is TGTGCCAGCAGCGCGGGACAGTACAATGAAAAACTGTTTTTT. This chain uses TRBV9 with TRBJ1-4; the match to TRBD1 covers 7 bases. Trimming cost V 3 bases and J 5 bases; bases outside gene matches: 4. Germline V gives CDR1 SGDLS, CDR2 YYNGEE. The CDR3 is 14 amino acids.

This sequence joins TRBV9 and TRBJ2-1, with a weak D call TRBD1 (5 bases). Looked up from germline, CDR1 is SGDLS and CDR2 is YYNGEE. V was pared by 0 bases and J by 13 bases, with 17 bases between. The CDR3 has 14 amino acids. CDR3 bases: TGTGCCAGCAGCGTAGCTACAGGCACACCCCCCCAGTTCTTC. This codes for CASSVATGTPPQFF.

The chain joins TRBV28 to TRBJ1-1, with 7 nucleotides matching TRBD1. V dropped 3 bases and J dropped 0; count of bases not matched to a gene: 10. The germline V gene has CDR1 MDHEN and CDR2 SYDVKM. The CDR3 runs to 17 residues. The chain's CDR3 is CASSFPIDRDLNTEAFF. The CDR3 DNA reads as TGTGCCAGCAGTTTCCCGATCGACAGGGACTTGAACACTGAAGCTTTCTTT. Looking up the rest from reference TRBV28 and TRBJ1-1 gives the full variable domain: DVKVTQSSRYLVKRTGEKVFLECVQDMDHENMFWYRQDPGLGLRLIYFSYDVKMKEKGDIPEGYSVSREKKERFSLILESASTNQTSMYLCASSFPIDRDLNTEAFFGQGTRLTVV.

V usage is TRBV28 and J usage is TRBJ1-3, with 7 bases fitting TRBD1. Germline V lookup: CDR1 MDHEN, CDR2 SYDVKM. The CDR3 is 15 amino acids. J lost 2 bases, V lost 5 bases, and 6 bases had no gene match. The DNA of the CDR3 is TGTGCCAGCAGTGCCCAGGGGGGAGCTGGAAACACCATATATTTT. Translated, it gives CASSAQGGAGNTIYF.

The chain has TRBV28 and TRBJ2-6; TRBD2 agrees at 11 bases. CDR1 MDHEN and CDR2 SYDVKM come from the germline V gene. V lost 8 bases, J lost 8 bases, and 5 bases stayed unmatched. The CDR3 loop spans 14 amino acids. The CDR3 loop is CASETSGRPNVLTF. The DNA for the CDR3 is TGTGCCAGCGAAACTAGCGGGAGACCCAACGTCCTGACTTTC.

This sequence joins TRBV5-1 and TRBJ2-4; D is undetermined. The CDR3 totals 14 residues. Germline CDR1 and CDR2: SGHRS and YFSETQ. V lost 4 bases and J lost 5, with 13 bases in between. The CDR3 protein is CASSPITRQNIQYF. DNA for the CDR3: TGCGCCAGCAGCCCCATTACTCGTCAAAACATTCAGTACTTC.

The chain combines TRBV29-1 with TRBJ2-3; TRBD2 aligns across 15 bases. Germline CDR1 is SQVTM and CDR2 is ANQGSEA. The CDR3 contains 18 residues. J lost 0 bases, V lost 6 bases, and 10 bases had no gene match. The CDR3 bases are TGCAGCGTATCAACCGGGACTAGCGGGAGGACAAGCACAGATACGCAGTATTTT. Its protein product is CSVSTGTSGRTSTDTQYF.

With regard to this clone: This same CDR3 is encoded by further DNA sequences in the sample. The chain employs TRBV6-1 and TRBJ1-1; TRBD1 matches 7 bases. V was clipped by 6 bases and J by 2 bases; unmatched bases: 3. Germline-derived CDR1 and CDR2 are MNHNS and SASEGT. The CDR3 is 13 residues long. CDR3 DNA: TGTGCCAGCAGAAGACAGGGTAACACTGAAGCTTTCTTT. This gives the protein CASRRQGNTEAFF.

The V call is TRBV11-2, the J call TRBJ2-1; TRBD2 aligns across 15 bases. The V gene's germline CDR1 is SGHAT and CDR2 FQNNGV. This CDR3 comprises 13 residues. The ends lost 4 bases at V and 13 bases at J; junction bases unmatched: 2. The CDR3 region is CASSSGLAGGQFF. As DNA, the CDR3 is TGTGCCAGCAGCTCGGGACTAGCGGGAGGTCAGTTCTTC.

The rearrangement uses TRBV6-1 and TRBJ1-3, with D perhaps TRBD1 (5 bases). The V gene's germline CDR1 is MNHNS and CDR2 SASEGT. The CDR3 totals 16 residues. Deletions cut 1 base from V and 0 bases from J, with 10 bases between. The CDR3 spells CASSEGDGNSGNTIYF. In nucleotides, the CDR3 is TGTGCCAGCAGTGAAGGGGACGGAAACTCTGGAAACACCATATATTTT.

This clone came up once. The chain uses TRBV7-2 and TRBJ2-1, with 14 positions matching TRBD2. The V gene's germline CDR1 is SGHTA and CDR2 FQGNSA. The J segment lost 7 bases and the V segment lost 5 bases, leaving 7 bases of the junction unmatched. CDR3 length equals 16 residues. The CDR3 here is CASSPQTSGRGNEQFF. The CDR3, as DNA: TGTGCCAGCAGCCCACAGACTAGCGGGAGGGGAAATGAGCAGTTCTTC.

The chain uses TRBV28 and TRBJ2-7; 8 bases line up with TRBD1. This CDR3 comprises 14 residues. Unmatched junction bases numbered 9, after V lost 7 bases and J lost 4 bases. CDR1 MDHEN and CDR2 SYDVKM come from the germline V gene. In nucleotides, the CDR3 is TGTGCCAGCAAAGGTAGGACAGGGTCTTACGAGCAGTACTTC. This encodes CASKGRTGSYEQYF.

The gene calls are TRBV5-4 and TRBJ2-2; possible D gene TRBD2, 6 bases. The ends were cut back, 1 base at V and 3 bases at J, with 7 bases in the middle. CDR3 length: 14 amino acids. Per the germline V gene, CDR1 is SGHNT and CDR2 is YYREEE (reference sequence). The chain's CDR3 is CASSLSGDTGELFF. In DNA, the CDR3 is TGTGCCAGCAGCTTGTCGGGGGACACCGGGGAGCTGTTTTTT.

V is TRBV5-1 and J is TRBJ2-5; 8 positions agree with TRBD2. The V gene end was trimmed by 4 bases and the J gene end by 4 bases; junction bases not matched to a gene: 12. Germline CDR1 reads SGHRS; CDR2 reads YFSETQ. The CDR3 has 16 amino acids. The CDR3 reads CASSAGIAGLGETQYF. CDR3 nucleotides: TGCGCCAGCAGCGCTGGAATAGCGGGACTAGGAGAGACCCAGTACTTC.

The rearrangement uses TRBV7-9 and TRBJ1-4; D is unresolved. The CDR3 is made up of 14 amino acids. Looked up from germline, CDR1 is SEHNR and CDR2 is FQNEAQ (reference sequence). Trimming pared 4 bases from V and 6 bases from J, leaving 12 bases between. CDR3 DNA: TGTGCCAGCAGCTCATACGGTGGTTATGAAAAACTGTTTTTT. This gives the protein CASSSYGGYEKLFF.

The genes are TRBV28 and TRBJ2-1, with 8 bases fitting TRBD2. This CDR3 is 13 amino acids long. V was pared by 7 bases and J by 4 bases, with 3 bases of the junction left unmatched. Per germline, CDR1 MDHEN and CDR2 SYDVKM. In DNA form, the CDR3 reads TGTGCCAGCAAGTCTAGCGGGTACAATGAGCAGTTCTTC. The encoded protein is CASKSSGYNEQFF.

The V call is TRBV2, the J call TRBJ2-3, with TRBD1 matching over 9 bases. This CDR3 region has 15 residues. J was trimmed by 1 base and V by 5 bases; bases with no gene match: 4. Germline loops: CDR1 SNHLY, CDR2 FYNNEI. The CDR3 spells CASSLGQGRTDTQYF. CDR3 coding DNA: TGTGCCAGCAGTCTAGGACAGGGGCGCACAGATACGCAGTATTTT.

The rearrangement uses TRBV5-1 and TRBJ2-1; 8 nucleotides match TRBD1. The CDR3 covers 15 residues. Trimming cost V 2 bases and J 6 bases; bases outside gene matches: 7. Germline V lookup: CDR1 SGHRS, CDR2 YFSETQ. The CDR3 nucleotides read TGCGCCAGCAGCTTCTCAGACAGGGGCAGCAATGAGCAGTTCTTC. It is translated as CASSFSDRGSNEQFF.

The V and J genes are TRBV28 and TRBJ2-7; 10 positions agree with TRBD1. V shed 5 bases and J 3 bases; nucleotides not matched to a gene: 10. This CDR3 is 16 amino acids long. Germline V lookup: CDR1 MDHEN, CDR2 SYDVKM. The CDR3 DNA is TGTGCCAGCAGTCCACCGTCCGGGACAGGGGACTACGAGCAGTACTTC. It encodes CASSPPSGTGDYEQYF.

This chain connects TRBV5-1 to TRBJ1-3; unclear D gene. Germline values: CDR1 SGHRS, CDR2 YFSETQ. Trimming left V 0 bases short and J 4 bases short, with 11 bases between. This CDR3 has 15 amino acids. CDR3 sequence: CASSLGPERGNTIYF. CDR3 nucleotide sequence: TGCGCCAGCAGCTTGGGGCCCGAGCGCGGAAACACCATATATTTT.

This rearrangement joins TRBV5-1 to TRBJ1-5; 8 nucleotides agree with TRBD1. After removal of 3 bases from V and 4 bases from J, the junction contained 9 bases not matched to a gene. The CDR3 is 16 amino acids. Germline V gene sequence: CDR1 SGHRS, CDR2 YFSETQ. CDR3 in amino acids: CASSSLHDRGNQPQHF. CDR3 coding DNA: TGCGCCAGCAGCTCCCTTCATGACAGGGGAAATCAGCCCCAGCATTTT. The full variable domain, its missing parts supplied by reference TRBV5-1 and TRBJ1-5, is KAGVTQTPRYLIKTRGQQVTLSCSPISGHRSVSWYQQTPGQGLQFLFEYFSETQRNKGNFPGRFSGRQFSNSRSEMNVSTLELGDSALYLCASSSLHDRGNQPQHFGDGTRLSIL.

The chain joins TRBV23-1 to TRBJ1-4; D unclear. TRBV23-1 carries the ORF label, with uncertain function. V lost 7 bases to trimming and J lost 4 bases, with 16 bases between them. The CDR3 is 15 amino acids. CDR3 bases: TGCGCCAGCAACTGGTCTAGGCGGTGTAATGAAAAACTGTTTTTT. Its protein is CASNWSRRCNEKLFF.

V and J are TRBV6-5 and TRBJ2-1; D assignment may be TRBD1 or TRBD2 (5 bases each). CDR3 length: 14 residues. Per germline, CDR1 MNHEY and CDR2 SVGAGI. The germline V and J ends were trimmed by 7 bases and 7 bases, with 17 bases remaining between them. In nucleotides, the CDR3 is TGTGCCAGCACCAGGGCCCCGGGGTTAAATGAGCAGTTCTTC. Translating it yields CASTRAPGLNEQFF.

The chain combines TRBV5-8 with TRBJ2-5, with TRBD1 matching over 7 bases. Per germline, CDR1 SGHTS and CDR2 YDEGEE. The CDR3 length is 15 residues. The V gene end was trimmed by 0 bases and the J gene end by 5 bases; junction bases not matched to a gene: 7. The CDR3 loop reads CASSLGIGGRETQYF. Written as DNA, the CDR3 is TGTGCCAGCAGCTTGGGGATAGGGGGCCGGGAGACCCAGTACTTC.